The sequence of this T cell receptor (beta chain) was determined in a study of CD8 T cells in Susac syndrome. RNA, at about 0.5 to 1 ug, was reverse transcribed with random hexamers. TCRdb re-called the immunoSEQ multiplex PCR reads through MiXCR, storing one row per CDR3 protein. The table lists roughly 200,000 distinct CDR3 sequences, approximately 95% of them singletons. The multiple sclerosis controls were treatment-naive patients affected by stable or active relapsing-remitting disease. The authors negatively isolated CD8+ and CD4+ T cells and FACS-enriched TEMRA cells. V gave up 6 bases and J gave up 4 bases, with 7 bases separating them. CDR3 length: 12 amino acids. CDR1 and CDR2 (germline): LGHDT, YNNKEL (reference sequence).

The chain combines TRBV3-1 with TRBJ1-3, with D unresolved. This receptor was obtained from a human donor with multiple sclerosis. What was sequenced was CD4+ T cells from PBMCs. The CDR3 DNA reads as TGTGCCAGCAGAAAAGGGGGAAACACCATATATTTT. Translated: CASRKGGNTIYF.